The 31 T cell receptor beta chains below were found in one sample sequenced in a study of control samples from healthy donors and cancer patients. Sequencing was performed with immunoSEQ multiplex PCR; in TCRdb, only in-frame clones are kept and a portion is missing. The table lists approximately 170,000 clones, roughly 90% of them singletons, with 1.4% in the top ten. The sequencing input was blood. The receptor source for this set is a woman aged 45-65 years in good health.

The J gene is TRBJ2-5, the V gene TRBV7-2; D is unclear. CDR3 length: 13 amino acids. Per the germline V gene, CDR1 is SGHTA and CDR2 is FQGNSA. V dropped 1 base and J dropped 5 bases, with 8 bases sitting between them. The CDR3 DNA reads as TGTGCCAGCAGCTTAGGCCCAGAGGAGACCCAGTACTTC. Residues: CASSLGPEETQYF.

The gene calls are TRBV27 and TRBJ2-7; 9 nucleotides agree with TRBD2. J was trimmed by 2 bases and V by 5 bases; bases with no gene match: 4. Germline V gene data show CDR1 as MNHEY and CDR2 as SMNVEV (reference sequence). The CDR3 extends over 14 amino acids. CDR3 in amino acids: CASSIGLATYEQYF. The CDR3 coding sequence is TGTGCCAGCAGTATTGGACTAGCGACCTACGAGCAGTACTTC.

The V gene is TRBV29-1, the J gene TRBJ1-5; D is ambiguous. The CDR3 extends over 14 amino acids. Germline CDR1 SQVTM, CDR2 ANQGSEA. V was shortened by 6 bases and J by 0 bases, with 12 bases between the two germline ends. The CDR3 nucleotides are TGCAGCGTCGCCGAGACGGTTAGCAATCAGCCCCAGCATTTT. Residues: CSVAETVSNQPQHF.

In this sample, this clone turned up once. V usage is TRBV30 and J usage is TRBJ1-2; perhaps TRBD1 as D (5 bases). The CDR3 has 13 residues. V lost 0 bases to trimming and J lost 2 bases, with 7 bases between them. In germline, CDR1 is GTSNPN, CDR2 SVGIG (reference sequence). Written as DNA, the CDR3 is TGTGCCTGGAGTGTACAGGCGAACTATGGCTACACCTTC. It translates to CAWSVQANYGYTF. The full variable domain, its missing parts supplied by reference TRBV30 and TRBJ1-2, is SQTIHQWPATLVQPVGSPLSLECTVEGTSNPNLYWYRQAAGRGLQLLFYSVGIGQISSEVPQNLSASRPQDRQFILSSKKLLLSDSGFYLCAWSVQANYGYTFGSGTRLTVV.

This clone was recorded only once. The CDR3, as DNA: TGTGCCAGCAGTTCCCAGACAGAGACCCAGTACTTC. It specifies CASSSQTETQYF. The chain is built from TRBV28 and TRBJ2-5; D is unresolved. Per the germline V gene, CDR1 is MDHEN and CDR2 is SYDVKM. The CDR3 consists of 12 residues. Trimming stripped 4 bases from V and 4 bases from J, with 7 bases between.

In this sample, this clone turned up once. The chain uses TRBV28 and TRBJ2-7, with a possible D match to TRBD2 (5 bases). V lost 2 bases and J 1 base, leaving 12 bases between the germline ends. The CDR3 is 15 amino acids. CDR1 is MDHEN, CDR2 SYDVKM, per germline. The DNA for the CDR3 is TGTGCCAGCAGTTTAAACCCAACTAGTTCCTACGAGCAGTACTTC. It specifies CASSLNPTSSYEQYF.

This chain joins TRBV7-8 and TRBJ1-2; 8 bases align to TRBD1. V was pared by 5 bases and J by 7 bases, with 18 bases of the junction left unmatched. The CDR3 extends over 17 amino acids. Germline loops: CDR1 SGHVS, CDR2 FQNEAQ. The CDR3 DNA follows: TGTGCCAGCAGCCCGGTGGACAGGGTGTCATTTTCGGGTGGCTACACCTTC. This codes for CASSPVDRVSFSGGYTF.

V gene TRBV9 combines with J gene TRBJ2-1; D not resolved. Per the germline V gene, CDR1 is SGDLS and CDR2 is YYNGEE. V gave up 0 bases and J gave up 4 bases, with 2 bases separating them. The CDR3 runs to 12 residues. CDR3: CASSVGYNEQFF. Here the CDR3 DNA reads TGTGCCAGCAGCGTAGGTTACAATGAGCAGTTCTTC. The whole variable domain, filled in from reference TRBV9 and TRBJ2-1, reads DSGVTQTPKHLITATGQRVTLRCSPRSGDLSVYWYQQSLDQGLQFLIQYYNGEERAKGNILERFSAQQFPDLHSELNLSSLELGDSALYFCASSVGYNEQFFGPGTRLTVL.

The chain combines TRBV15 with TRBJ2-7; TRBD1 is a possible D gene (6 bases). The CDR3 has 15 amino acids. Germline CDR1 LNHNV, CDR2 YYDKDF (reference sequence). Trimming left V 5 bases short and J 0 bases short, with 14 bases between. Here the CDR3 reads CATSGDTHSSYEQYF. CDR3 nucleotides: TGTGCCACCAGCGGGGACACACATAGCTCCTACGAGCAGTACTTC.

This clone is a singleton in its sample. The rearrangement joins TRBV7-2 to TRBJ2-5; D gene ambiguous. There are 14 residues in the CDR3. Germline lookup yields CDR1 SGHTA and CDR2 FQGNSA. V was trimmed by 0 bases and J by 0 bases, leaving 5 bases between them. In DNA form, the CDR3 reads TGTGCCAGCAGCTTAGCGCTTTACCAAGAGACCCAGTACTTC. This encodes CASSLALYQETQYF.

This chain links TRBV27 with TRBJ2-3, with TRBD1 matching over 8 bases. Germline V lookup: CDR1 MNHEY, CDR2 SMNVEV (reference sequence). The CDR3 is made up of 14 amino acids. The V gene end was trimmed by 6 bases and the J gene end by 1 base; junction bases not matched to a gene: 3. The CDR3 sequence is CASRAGGGTDTQYF. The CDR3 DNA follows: TGTGCCAGCAGGGCAGGGGGCGGCACAGATACGCAGTATTTT.

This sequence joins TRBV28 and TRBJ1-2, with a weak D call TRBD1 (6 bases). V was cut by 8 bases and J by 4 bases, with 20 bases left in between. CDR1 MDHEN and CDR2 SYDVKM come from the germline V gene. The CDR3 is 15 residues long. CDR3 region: CASLDRSRFTYGYTF. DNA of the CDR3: TGTGCCAGCCTGGACAGATCCCGCTTCACCTATGGCTACACCTTC.

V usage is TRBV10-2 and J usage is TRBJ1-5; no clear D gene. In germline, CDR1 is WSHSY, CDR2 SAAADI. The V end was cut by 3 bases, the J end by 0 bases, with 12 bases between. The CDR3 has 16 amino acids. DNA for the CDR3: TGCGCCAGCAGTGAACGGGGAAGGGTTAGCAATCAGCCCCAGCATTTT. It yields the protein CASSERGRVSNQPQHF.

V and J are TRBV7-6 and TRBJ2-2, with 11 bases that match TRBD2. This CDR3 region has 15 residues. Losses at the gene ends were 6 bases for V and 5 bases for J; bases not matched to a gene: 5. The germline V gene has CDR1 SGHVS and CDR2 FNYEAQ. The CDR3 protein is CASSSTSGRTGELFF. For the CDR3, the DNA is TGTGCCAGCAGTTCCACTAGCGGGAGAACCGGGGAGCTGTTTTTT.

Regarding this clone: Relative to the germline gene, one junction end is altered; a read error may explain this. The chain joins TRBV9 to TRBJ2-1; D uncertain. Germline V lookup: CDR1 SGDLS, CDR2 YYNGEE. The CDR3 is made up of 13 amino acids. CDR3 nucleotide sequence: TGTGCCAGCAGCCAATCCTACTACAATGAGCAGCTCTTC. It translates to CASSQSYYNEQLF.

The CDR3 loop is CASLTGTGINYGYTF. The CDR3 DNA reads TGTGCCAGCCTAACGGGAACAGGAATTAACTATGGCTACACCTTC. V gene TRBV27 combines with J gene TRBJ1-2; tentative D call: TRBD1 (5 bases). The germline V and J ends were trimmed by 8 bases and 1 base, with 17 bases remaining between them. The germline gives CDR1 MNHEY, CDR2 SMNVEV (reference sequence). The CDR3 sequence is 15 residues long.

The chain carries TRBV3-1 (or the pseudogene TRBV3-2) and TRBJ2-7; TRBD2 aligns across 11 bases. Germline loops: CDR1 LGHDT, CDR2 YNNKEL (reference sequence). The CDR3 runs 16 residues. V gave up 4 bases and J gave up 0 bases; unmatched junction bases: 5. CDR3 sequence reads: CASSPRTSGFSYEQYF. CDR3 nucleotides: TGTGCCAGCAGCCCCCGGACTAGCGGGTTCTCCTACGAGCAGTACTTC.

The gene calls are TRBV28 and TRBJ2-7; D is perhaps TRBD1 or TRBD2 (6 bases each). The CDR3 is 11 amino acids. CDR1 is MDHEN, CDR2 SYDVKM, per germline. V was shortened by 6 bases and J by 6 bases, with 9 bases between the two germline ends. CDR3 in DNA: TGTGCCAGCAGGTGGGGGGCCGAGCAGTACTTC. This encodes CASRWGAEQYF.

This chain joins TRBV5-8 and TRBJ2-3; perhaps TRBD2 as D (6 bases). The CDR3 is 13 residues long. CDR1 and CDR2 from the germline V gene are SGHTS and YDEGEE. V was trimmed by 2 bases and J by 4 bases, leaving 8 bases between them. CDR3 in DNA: TGTGCCAGCAGCTTCCGGGAGCCAGATACGCAGTATTTT. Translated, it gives CASSFREPDTQYF.

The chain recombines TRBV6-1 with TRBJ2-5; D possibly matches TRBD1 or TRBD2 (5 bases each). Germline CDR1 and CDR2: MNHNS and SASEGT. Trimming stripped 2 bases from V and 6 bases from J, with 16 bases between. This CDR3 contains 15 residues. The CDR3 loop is CASSERDGYQQTQYF. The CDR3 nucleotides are TGTGCCAGCAGTGAAAGGGACGGCTATCAACAGACCCAGTACTTC.

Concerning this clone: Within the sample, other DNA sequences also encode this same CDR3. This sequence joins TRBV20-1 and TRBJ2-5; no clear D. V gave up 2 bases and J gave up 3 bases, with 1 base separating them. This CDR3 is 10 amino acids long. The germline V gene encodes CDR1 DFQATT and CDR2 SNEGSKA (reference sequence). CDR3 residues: CSARKETQYF. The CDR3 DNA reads TGCAGTGCTAGAAAAGAGACCCAGTACTTC.

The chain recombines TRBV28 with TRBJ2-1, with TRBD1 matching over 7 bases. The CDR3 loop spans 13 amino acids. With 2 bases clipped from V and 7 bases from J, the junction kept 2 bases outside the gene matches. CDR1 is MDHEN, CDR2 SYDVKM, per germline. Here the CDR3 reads CASSLDRANEQFF. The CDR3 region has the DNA TGTGCCAGCAGTTTAGACAGGGCAAATGAGCAGTTCTTC.

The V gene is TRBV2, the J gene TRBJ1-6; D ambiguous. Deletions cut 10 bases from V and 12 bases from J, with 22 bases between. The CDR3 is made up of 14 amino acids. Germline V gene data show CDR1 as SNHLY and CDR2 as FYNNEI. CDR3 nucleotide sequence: TGTGCCACTTCCCGGGAAGGTCTACGGGGACCCCTCCACTTT. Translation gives CATSREGLRGPLHF.

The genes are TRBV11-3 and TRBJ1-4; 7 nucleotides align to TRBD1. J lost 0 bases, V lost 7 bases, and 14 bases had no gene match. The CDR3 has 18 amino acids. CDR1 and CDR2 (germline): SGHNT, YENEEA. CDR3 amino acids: CASTPSGQNAATNEKLFF. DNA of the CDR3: TGTGCCAGCACTCCCTCGGGACAGAACGCTGCAACTAATGAAAAACTGTTTTTT.

CDR3 in amino acids: CASSLRGRKGYEQYF. DNA for the CDR3: TGTGCCAGCAGTTTAAGAGGGAGGAAGGGCTACGAGCAGTACTTC. The chain employs TRBV27 and TRBJ2-7; D is perhaps TRBD2 (6 bases). This CDR3 spans 15 amino acids. CDR1 and CDR2 (germline): MNHEY, SMNVEV (reference sequence). V lost 2 bases and J lost 3, with 14 bases in between.

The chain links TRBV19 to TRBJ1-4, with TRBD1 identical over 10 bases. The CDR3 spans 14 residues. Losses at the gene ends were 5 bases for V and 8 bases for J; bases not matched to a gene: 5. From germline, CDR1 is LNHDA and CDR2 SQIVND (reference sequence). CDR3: CASSFDRGREKLFF. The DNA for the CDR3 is TGTGCCAGTAGTTTTGACAGGGGGCGCGAAAAACTGTTTTTT.

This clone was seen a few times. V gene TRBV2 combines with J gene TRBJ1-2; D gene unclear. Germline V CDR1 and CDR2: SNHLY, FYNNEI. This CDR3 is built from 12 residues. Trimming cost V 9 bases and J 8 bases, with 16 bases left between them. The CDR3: CARRRTSLGYTF. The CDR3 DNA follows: TGTGCCAGGCGGAGGACGTCACTGGGCTACACCTTC.

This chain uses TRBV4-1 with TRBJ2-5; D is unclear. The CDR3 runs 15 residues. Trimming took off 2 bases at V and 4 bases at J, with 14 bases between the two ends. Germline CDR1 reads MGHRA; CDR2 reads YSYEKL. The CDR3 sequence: CASSQPRARGETQYF. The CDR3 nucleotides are TGCGCCAGCAGCCAACCCCGGGCCCGAGGAGAGACCCAGTACTTC.

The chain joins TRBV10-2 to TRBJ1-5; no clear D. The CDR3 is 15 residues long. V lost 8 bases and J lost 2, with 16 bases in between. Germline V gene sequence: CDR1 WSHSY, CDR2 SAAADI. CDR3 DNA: TGCGCCAGCTCCGGGTATCTGACGGGCAATCAGCCCCAGCATTTT. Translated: CASSGYLTGNQPQHF.

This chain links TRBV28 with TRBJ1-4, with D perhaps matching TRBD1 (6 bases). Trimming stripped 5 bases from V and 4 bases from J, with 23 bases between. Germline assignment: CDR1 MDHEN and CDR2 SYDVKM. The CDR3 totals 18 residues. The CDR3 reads CASSPDYFGQSFNEKLFF. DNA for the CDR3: TGTGCCAGCAGTCCTGACTATTTCGGACAGAGCTTTAATGAAAAACTGTTTTTT. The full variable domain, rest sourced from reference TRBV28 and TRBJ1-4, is DVKVTQSSRYLVKRTGEKVFLECVQDMDHENMFWYRQDPGLGLRLIYFSYDVKMKEKGDIPEGYSVSREKKERFSLILESASTNQTSMYLCASSPDYFGQSFNEKLFFGSGTQLSVL.

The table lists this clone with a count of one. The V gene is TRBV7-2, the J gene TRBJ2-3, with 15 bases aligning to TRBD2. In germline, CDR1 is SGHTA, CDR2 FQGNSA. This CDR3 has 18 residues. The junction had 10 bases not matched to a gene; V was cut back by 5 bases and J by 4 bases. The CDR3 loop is CASSPGLAGGQGSDTQYF. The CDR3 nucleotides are TGTGCCAGCAGCCCCGGACTAGCGGGGGGGCAGGGTTCAGATACGCAGTATTTT.